What follows are 5 T cell receptor beta chains derived from one specimen sequenced in a study of blood T cell repertoires in COVID-19. Sequencing used immunoSEQ multiplex PCR; TCRdb keeps in-frame clones, though not all of them. Among about 210,000 clones, approximately 82% were seen once, and the ten largest hold 10% to 15%. The source material was peripheral blood. These receptor sequences come from a woman in her forties with acute or convalescent COVID-19.

CDR3 coding DNA: TGTGCCAGCAGTCCTGGACAGTTCTATGGAAACACCATATATTTT. It specifies CASSPGQFYGNTIYF. The chain has TRBV25-1 and TRBJ1-3; D is perhaps TRBD1 (6 bases). This CDR3 region has 15 residues. Trimming shortened V by 5 bases and J by 3 bases, and 14 bases separated the two germline ends. CDR1 is MGHDK and CDR2 is SYGVNS in the germline V gene.

In this sample, this clone turned up a few times. The V gene is TRBV6-9, the J gene TRBJ2-7; tentative D call: TRBD1 (5 bases). Germline CDR1 reads MNHGY; CDR2 reads SVAAGI. V was cut by 4 bases and J by 6 bases, with 16 bases left in between. This CDR3 is 14 amino acids long. The CDR3 DNA reads as TGTGCCAGCAGTTTGACCCGACAGTCGGGCGAGCAGTACTTC. Translating gives CASSLTRQSGEQYF.

J is TRBJ2-5 and V is TRBV18; unclear D gene. Germline CDR1 is KGHSH and CDR2 is LQKENI. V was shortened by 2 bases and J by 2 bases, with 3 bases between the two germline ends. CDR3 size: 12 residues. CDR3 residues: CASSPTQETQYF. In DNA form, the CDR3 reads TGTGCCAGCTCACCAACTCAAGAGACCCAGTACTTC.

This rearrangement joins TRBV29-1 to TRBJ2-1; D is uncertain. V was shortened by 4 bases and J by 10 bases, with 14 bases between the two germline ends. CDR1 and CDR2 from the germline V gene are SQVTM and ANQGSEA. This CDR3 spans 12 amino acids. The CDR3 loop is CSVANSGFEQFF. The CDR3 nucleotides read TGCAGCGTTGCTAACAGTGGATTCGAGCAGTTCTTC.

The J gene is TRBJ2-3, the V gene TRBV5-6, with D possibly TRBD1 on 5 matching bases. Trimming removed 4 bases at V and 4 bases at J, with 16 bases between. CDR1 is SGHDT, CDR2 YYEEEE, per germline. CDR3 length: 15 residues. The DNA for the CDR3 is TGTGCCAGCAGCCAGGGCCCCCTTCCAGCAGATACGCAGTATTTT. This encodes CASSQGPLPADTQYF.